This T cell receptor (beta chain) was retrieved from a study of metastatic and nonmetastatic thyroid tumors. In the study overall: Peripheral blood and tumor or nodule samples from malignant and benign thyroid patients were compared.

TCRdb re-analyzed the PCR reads using MiXCR. The sample includes 11,000 to 15,000 clones, just over 25% of them seen just once. Comments on this clone: Antigen specificity is unknown.

Trimming removed 3 bases from V and 5 bases from J; junction bases left unmatched: 8. The CDR3 extends over 15 amino acids. Study-level findings and limits: It was reportedly found that TCR beta diversity was significantly higher in malignant thyroid tumors than in benign nodules, a difference seen in both blood and tumor samples.

Each patient went into thyroid surgery without having received any treatment. The receptor was derived from a female donor with papillary thyroid cancer or a benign thyroid nodule (not recorded which). Some clones in this sample may be carry-over from other donors' samples. The source material was tumor tissue. The chain couples TRBV12-3 or TRBV12-4 to TRBJ2-3, with 7 bases aligning to TRBD2. Here the CDR3 DNA reads TGTGCCAGCAGTTTCGCCGGACTAGTCTTAGATACGCAGTATTTT. As protein: CASSFAGLVLDTQYF.